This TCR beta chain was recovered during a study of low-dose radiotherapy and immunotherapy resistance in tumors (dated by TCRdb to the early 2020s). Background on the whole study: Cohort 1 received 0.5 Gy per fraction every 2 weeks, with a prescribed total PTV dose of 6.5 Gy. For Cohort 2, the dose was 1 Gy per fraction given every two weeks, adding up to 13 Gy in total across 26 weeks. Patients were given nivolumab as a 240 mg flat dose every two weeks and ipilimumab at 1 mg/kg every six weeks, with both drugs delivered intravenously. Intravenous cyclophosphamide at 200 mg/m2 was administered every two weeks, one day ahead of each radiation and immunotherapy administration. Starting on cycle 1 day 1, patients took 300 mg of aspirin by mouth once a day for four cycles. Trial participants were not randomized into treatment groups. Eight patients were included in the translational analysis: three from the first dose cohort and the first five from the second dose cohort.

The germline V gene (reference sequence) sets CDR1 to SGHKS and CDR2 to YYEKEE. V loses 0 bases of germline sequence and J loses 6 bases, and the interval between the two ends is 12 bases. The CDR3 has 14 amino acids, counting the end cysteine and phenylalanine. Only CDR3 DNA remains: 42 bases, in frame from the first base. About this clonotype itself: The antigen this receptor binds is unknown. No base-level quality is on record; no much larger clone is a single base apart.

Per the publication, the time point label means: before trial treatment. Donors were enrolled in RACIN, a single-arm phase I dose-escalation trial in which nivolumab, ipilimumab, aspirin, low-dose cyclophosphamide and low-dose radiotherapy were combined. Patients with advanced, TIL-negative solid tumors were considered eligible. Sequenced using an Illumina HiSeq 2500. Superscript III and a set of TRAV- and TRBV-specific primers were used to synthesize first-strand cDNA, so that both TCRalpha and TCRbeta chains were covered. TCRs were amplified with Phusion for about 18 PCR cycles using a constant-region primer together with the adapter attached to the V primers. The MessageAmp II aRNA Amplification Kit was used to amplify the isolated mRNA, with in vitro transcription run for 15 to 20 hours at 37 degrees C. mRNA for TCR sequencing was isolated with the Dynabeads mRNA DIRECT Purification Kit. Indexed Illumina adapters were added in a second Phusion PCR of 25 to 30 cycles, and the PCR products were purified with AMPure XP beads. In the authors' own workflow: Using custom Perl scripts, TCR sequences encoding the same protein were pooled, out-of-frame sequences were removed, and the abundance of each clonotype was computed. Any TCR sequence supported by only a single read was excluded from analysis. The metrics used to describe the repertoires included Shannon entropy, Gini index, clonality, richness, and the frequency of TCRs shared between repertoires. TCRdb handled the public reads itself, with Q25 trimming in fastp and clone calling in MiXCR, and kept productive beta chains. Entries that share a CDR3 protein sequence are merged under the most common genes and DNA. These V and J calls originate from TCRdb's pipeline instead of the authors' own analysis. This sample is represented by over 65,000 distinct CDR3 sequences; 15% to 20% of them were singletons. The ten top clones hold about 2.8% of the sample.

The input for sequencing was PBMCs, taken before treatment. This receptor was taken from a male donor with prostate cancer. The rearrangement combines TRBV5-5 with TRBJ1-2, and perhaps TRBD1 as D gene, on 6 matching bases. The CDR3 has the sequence CASSLAPGADGYTF. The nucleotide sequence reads TGTGCCAGCAGCTTGGCGCCGGGGGCCGATGGCTACACCTTC. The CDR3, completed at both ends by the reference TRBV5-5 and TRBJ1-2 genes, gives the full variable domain DAGVTQSPTHLIKTRGQQVTLRCSPISGHKSVSWYQQVLGQGPQFIFQYYEKEERGRGNFPDRFSARQFPNYSSELNVNALLLGDSALYLCASSLAPGADGYTFGSGTRLTVV.